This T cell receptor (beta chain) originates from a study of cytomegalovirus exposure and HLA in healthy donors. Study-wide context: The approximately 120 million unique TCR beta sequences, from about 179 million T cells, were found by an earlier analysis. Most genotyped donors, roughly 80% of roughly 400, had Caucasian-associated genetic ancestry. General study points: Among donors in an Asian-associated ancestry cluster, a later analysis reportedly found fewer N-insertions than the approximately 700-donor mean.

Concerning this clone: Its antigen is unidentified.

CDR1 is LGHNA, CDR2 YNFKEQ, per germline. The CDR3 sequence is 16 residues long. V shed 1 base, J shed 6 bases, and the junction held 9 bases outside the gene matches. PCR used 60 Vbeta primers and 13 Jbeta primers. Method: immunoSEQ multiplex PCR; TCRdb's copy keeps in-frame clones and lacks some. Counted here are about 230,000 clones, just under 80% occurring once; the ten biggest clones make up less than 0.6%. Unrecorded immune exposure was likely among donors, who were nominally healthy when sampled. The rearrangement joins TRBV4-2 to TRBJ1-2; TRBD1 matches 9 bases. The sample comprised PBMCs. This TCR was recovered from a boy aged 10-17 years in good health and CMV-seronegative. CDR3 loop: CASSQVLGTGSNGYTF. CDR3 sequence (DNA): TGTGCCAGCAGCCAAGTATTAGGGACAGGGTCTAATGGCTACACCTTC.